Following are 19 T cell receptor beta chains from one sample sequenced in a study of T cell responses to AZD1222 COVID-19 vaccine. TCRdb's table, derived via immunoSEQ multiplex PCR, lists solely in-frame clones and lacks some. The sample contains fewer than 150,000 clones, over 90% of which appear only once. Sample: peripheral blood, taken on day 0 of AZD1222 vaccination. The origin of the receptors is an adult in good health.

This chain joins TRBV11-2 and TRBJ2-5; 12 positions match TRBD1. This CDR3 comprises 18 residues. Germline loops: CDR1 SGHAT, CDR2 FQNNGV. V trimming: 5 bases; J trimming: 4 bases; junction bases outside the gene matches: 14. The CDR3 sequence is CASSPSRDRGRRGETQYF. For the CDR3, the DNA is TGTGCCAGCAGCCCCTCCAGGGACAGGGGGCGTCGGGGAGAGACCCAGTACTTC.

The CDR3: CASSPTGRDTEAFF. The CDR3, as DNA: TGTGCCAGCAGTCCGACAGGGAGGGACACTGAAGCTTTCTTT. This chain links TRBV6-5 with TRBJ1-1; 7 bases fit TRBD1. The CDR3 length is 14 residues. CDR1 MNHEY and CDR2 SVGAGI come from the germline V gene. Trimming took 5 bases from V and 3 from J; bases not matched to a gene: 6.

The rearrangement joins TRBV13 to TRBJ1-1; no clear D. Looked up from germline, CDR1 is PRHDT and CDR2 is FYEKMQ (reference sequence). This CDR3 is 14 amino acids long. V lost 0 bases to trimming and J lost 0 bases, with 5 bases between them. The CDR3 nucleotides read TGTGCCAGCAGCTTAGGCCTTATGAACACTGAAGCTTTCTTT. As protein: CASSLGLMNTEAFF.

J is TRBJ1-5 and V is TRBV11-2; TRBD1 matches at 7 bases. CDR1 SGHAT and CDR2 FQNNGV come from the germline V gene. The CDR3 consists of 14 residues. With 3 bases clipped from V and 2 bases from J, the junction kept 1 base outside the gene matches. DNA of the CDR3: TGTGCCAGCAGCTTGCAGGGGGGCAATCAGCCCCAGCATTTT. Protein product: CASSLQGGNQPQHF.

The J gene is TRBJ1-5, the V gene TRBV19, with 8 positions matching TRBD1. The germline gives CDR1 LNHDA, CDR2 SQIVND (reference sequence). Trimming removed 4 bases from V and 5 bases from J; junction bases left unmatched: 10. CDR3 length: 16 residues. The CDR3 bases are TGTGCCAGTAGTAAAGACCCCGGACAGGGTGATCAGCCCCAGCATTTT. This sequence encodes CASSKDPGQGDQPQHF. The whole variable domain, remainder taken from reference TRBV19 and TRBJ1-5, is DGGITQSPKYLFRKEGQNVTLSCEQNLNHDAMYWYRQDPGQGLRLIYYSQIVNDFQKGDIAEGYSVSREKKESFPLTVTSAQKNPTAFYLCASSKDPGQGDQPQHFGDGTRLSIL.

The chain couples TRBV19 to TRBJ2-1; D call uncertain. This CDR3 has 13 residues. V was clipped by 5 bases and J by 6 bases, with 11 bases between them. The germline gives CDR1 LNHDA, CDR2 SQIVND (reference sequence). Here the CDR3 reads CASSQQFINEQFF. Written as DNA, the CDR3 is TGTGCCAGTAGTCAACAGTTTATCAATGAGCAGTTCTTC.

The CDR3 DNA follows: TGTGCCAGTAGTAGGCGACAGATAGCCAAAAACATTCAGTACTTC. This codes for CASSRRQIAKNIQYF. The chain employs TRBV19 and TRBJ2-4; D possibly corresponds to TRBD1 (5 bases). The CDR3 spans 15 residues. V lost 4 bases, J lost 0 bases, and 10 bases lay in between. Germline-derived CDR1 and CDR2 are LNHDA and SQIVND (reference sequence).

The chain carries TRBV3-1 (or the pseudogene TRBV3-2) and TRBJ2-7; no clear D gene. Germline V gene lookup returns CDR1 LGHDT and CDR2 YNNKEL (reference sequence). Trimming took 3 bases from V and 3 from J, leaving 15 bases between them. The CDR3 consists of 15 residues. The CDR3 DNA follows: TGTGCCAGCAGCCAGAGCCAGACTGGAGTCTACGAGCAGTACTTC. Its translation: CASSQSQTGVYEQYF.

The CDR3 region has the DNA TGTGCCAGTTCAAAGAGTTCGGAATTTGGCTACACCTTC. Its translation is CASSKSSEFGYTF. The chain recombines TRBV27 with TRBJ1-2; D is uncertain. CDR1 is MNHEY, CDR2 SMNVEV, per germline (reference sequence). This CDR3 is built from 13 residues. V lost 9 bases and J lost 7, with 18 bases in between.

The CDR3 sequence: CASSRGSPQGYTF. DNA for the CDR3: TGCGCCAGCAGCCGGGGATCCCCGCAGGGCTACACCTTC. V gene TRBV5-1 combines with J gene TRBJ1-2; D ambiguous. Trimming removed 4 bases from V and 8 bases from J, with 15 bases in between. Per the germline V gene, CDR1 is SGHRS and CDR2 is YFSETQ. The length of the CDR3 is 13 residues.

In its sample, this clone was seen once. In nucleotides, the CDR3 is TGTGCCAGCAGCTTGGTAGGAGGTTCCTATAATTCACCCCTCCACTTT. It is translated as CASSLVGGSYNSPLHF. This chain joins TRBV5-6 and TRBJ1-6; D is unclear. V lost 0 bases and J lost 1, with 8 bases in between. Per the germline V gene, CDR1 is SGHDT and CDR2 is YYEEEE. The CDR3 runs 16 residues. The variable domain in full, completed from reference TRBV5-6 and TRBJ1-6, reads DAGVTQSPTHLIKTRGQQVTLRCSPKSGHDTVSWYQQALGQGPQFIFQYYEEEERQRGNFPDRFSGHQFPNYSSELNVNALLLGDSALYLCASSLVGGSYNSPLHFGNGTRLTVT.

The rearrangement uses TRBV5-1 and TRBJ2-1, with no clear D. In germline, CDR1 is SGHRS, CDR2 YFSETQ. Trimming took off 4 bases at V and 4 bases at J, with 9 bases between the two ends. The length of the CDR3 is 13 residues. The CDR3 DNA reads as TGCGCCAGCAGCCCGATGCTATACAATGAGCAGTTCTTC. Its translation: CASSPMLYNEQFF.

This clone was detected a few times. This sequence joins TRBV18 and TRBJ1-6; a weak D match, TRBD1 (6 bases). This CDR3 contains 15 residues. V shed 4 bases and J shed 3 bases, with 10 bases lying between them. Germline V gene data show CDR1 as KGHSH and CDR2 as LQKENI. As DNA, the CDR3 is TGTGCCAGCTCACGAGAGGACAGCTATAATTCACCCCTCCACTTT. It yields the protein CASSREDSYNSPLHF.

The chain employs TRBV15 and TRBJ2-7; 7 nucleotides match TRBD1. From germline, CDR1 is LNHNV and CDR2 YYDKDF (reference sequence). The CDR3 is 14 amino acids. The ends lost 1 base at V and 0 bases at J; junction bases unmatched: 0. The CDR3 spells CATSRGDSSYEQYF. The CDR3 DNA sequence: TGTGCCACCAGCAGAGGGGACAGCTCCTACGAGCAGTACTTC.

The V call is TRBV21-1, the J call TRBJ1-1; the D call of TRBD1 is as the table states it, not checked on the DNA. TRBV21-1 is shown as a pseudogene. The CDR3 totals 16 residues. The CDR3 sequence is CASSSRDRGQNTEAFF. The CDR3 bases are TGTGCCAGCAGCAGCCGGGACAGGGGGCAGAACACTGAAGCTTTCTTT.

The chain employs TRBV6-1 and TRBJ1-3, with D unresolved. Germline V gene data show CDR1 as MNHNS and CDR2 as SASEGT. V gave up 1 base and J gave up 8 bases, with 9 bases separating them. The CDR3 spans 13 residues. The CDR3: CASSEVGSHTIYF. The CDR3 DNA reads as TGTGCCAGCAGTGAAGTAGGGTCGCACACCATATATTTT.

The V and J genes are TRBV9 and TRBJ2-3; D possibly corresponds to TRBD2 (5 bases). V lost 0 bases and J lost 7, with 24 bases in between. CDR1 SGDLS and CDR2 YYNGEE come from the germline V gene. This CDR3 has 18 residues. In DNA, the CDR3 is TGTGCCAGCAGCGTAGCCGAGGGTCTACCGTCCGTTTTTCATACGCAGTATTTT. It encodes CASSVAEGLPSVFHTQYF.

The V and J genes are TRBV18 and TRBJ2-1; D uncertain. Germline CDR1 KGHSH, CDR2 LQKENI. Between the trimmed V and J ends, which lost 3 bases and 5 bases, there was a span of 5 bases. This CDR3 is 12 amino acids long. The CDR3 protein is CASSPPDNEQFF. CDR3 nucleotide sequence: TGTGCCAGCTCACCTCCGGACAATGAGCAGTTCTTC. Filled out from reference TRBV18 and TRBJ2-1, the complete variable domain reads NAGVMQNPRHLVRRRGQEARLRCSPMKGHSHVYWYRQLPEEGLKFMVYLQKENIIDESGMPKERFSAEFPKEGPSILRIQQVVRGDSAAYFCASSPPDNEQFFGPGTRLTVL.

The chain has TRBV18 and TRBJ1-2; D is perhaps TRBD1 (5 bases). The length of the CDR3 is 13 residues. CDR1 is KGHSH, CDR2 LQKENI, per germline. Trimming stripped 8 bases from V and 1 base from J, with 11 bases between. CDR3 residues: CASVTDNNYGYTF. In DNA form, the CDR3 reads TGTGCCAGCGTGACAGATAATAACTATGGCTACACCTTC.